These 2 T cell receptor beta chains came from one sample sequenced in a study of T cell repertoires and HLA-DP antigens. The protocol was immunoSEQ multiplex PCR, while the TCRdb copy is restricted to in-frame clones and leaves out a portion. Here the sample spans over 100,000 clones, 90% to 95% being singletons. For these receptors, no antigen is known. The sequencing input was CD4+ T cells from PBMCs. The receptors here all came from a woman younger than 35 in good health and CMV-seronegative.

The chain has TRBV6-6 and TRBJ1-1; 9 positions match TRBD1. Germline V gene data show CDR1 as MNHNY and CDR2 as SVGAGI (reference sequence). V lost 8 bases and J lost 3; bases outside the gene matches: 7. The CDR3 spans 14 residues. For the CDR3, the DNA is TGTGCCAGCTTGCCCGGGACAGGGTACACTGAAGCTTTCTTT. Its protein product is CASLPGTGYTEAFF.

The chain combines TRBV14 with TRBJ2-1; D may correspond to TRBD1 or TRBD2 (5 bases each). Germline CDR1 SGHDN, CDR2 FVKESK. The CDR3 covers 17 residues. V shed 0 bases and J shed 3 bases, with 15 bases lying between them. DNA of the CDR3: TGTGCCAGCAGCCAAGATCTAGTAGCAGGGAGCTACAATGAGCAGTTCTTC. Its protein is CASSQDLVAGSYNEQFF.